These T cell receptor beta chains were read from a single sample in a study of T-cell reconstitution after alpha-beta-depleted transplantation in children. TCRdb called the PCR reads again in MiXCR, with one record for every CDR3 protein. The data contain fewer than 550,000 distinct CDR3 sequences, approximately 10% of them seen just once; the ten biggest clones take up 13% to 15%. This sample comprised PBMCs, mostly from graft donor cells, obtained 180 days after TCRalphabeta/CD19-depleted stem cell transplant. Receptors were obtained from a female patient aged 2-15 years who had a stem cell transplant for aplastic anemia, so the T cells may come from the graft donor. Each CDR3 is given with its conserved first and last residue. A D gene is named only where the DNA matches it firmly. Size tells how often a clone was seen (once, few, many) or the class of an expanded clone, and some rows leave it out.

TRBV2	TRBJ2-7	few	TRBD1	TGTGCCAGCAGGAGGGGACAGGGACCCTACGAGCAGTACTTC	CASRRGQGPYEQYF
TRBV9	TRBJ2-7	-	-	TGTGCCAGCAGCGTAGGGGCCCGGGCCCCTTTGAGCTCCTACGAGCAGTACTTC	CASSVGARAPLSSYEQYF
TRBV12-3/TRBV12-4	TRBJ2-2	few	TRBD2	TGTGCCAGCAGTTCCAGGACTAGCGGGGTTAACACCGGGGAGCTGTTTTTT	CASSSRTSGVNTGELFF
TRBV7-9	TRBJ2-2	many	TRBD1	TGTGCCAGCAGCTCCGGGGGACAGGGGAACACCGGGGAGCTGTTTTTT	CASSSGGQGNTGELFF
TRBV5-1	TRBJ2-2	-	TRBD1	TGCGCCAGCAGCACCGGGACAGGGGAAACCGGGGAGCTGTTTTTT	CASSTGTGETGELFF
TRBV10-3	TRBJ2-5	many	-	TGTGCCATCAGGGCACAGGGAGAAGAGACCCAGTACTTC	CAIRAQGEETQYF
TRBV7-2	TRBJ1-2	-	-	TGTGCCAGCAGCTTATTTTCCGGTCCTTTTGGCTACACCTTC	CASSLFSGPFGYTF
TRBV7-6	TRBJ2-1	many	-	TGTGCCAGCAGCTTACAGGCTAGCGAACATGAGCAGTTCTTC	CASSLQASEHEQFF
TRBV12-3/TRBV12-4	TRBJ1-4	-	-	TGTGCCAGCAGTGCCCGGGCCTTTATGTCTGAAAAACTGTTTTTT	CASSARAFMSEKLFF
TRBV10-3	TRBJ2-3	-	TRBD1	TGTGCCATCAGTGAGTCTATTCTTCAGGGGGCCAGCACAGATACGCAGTATTTT	CAISESILQGASTDTQYF
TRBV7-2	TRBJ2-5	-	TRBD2	TGTGCCAGCAGCCCTGGGAGGGCCATTGAGACCCAGTACTTC	CASSPGRAIETQYF